These 12 T cell receptor beta chains originate from one sample sequenced in a study of T cell repertoires in cytomegalovirus infection. TCRdb passed the reads through MiXCR, listing each CDR3 protein once. The data contain hundreds of thousands of distinct CDR3 sequences, roughly 26% of them singletons. The sequencing sample was made of CD8+ T cells from PBMCs. These receptors all stem from a human donor in good health (CMV status not recorded). Some clones in this sample may be carry-over from other donors' samples.

About this clonotype: A much larger clone lies one base from this, so it may be a read error. This chain's CDR3 is CANSFRGPYNEQFF. The DNA of the CDR3 is TGTGCCAACAGCTTCCGGGGTCCCTACAATGAGCAGTTCTTC. The rearrangement uses TRBV7-6 and TRBJ2-1; TRBD2 is a possible D gene (5 bases). CDR1 is SGHVS, CDR2 FNYEAQ, per germline. CDR3 size: 14 residues.

For this clonotype: The conserved final phenylalanine or tryptophan is absent from the CDR3, which likely points to a read error. The genes are TRBV27 and TRBJ2-7, with TRBD1 as a possible D gene (6 bases). Looked up from germline, CDR1 is MNHEY and CDR2 is SMNVEV (reference sequence). This CDR3 contains 14 residues. The ends were cut back, 2 bases at V and 5 bases at J, with 13 bases in the middle. The CDR3 region has the DNA TGTGCCAGCAGTTTAGGCAGGGGTTTCGACGAGCAGTACATC. As protein: CASSLGRGFDEQYI.

Points on this clonotype: A much larger clonotype is one base distant, so this may be a read error. V is TRBV4-1 and J is TRBJ1-1; no reliable D call. Deletions cut 2 bases from V and 6 bases from J, with 10 bases between. Germline-derived CDR1 and CDR2 are MGHRA and YSYEKL. This CDR3 is 13 amino acids long. The CDR3 DNA follows: TGCGCCAGCAGCCAACCCCAGGTTCCTGAAGCTTTCTTT. It yields the protein CASSQPQVPEAFF.

The J gene is TRBJ1-2, the V gene TRBV6-6; D call uncertain. V lost 6 bases and J lost 3, with 8 bases in between. CDR3 length equals 12 residues. The germline V gene encodes CDR1 MNHNY and CDR2 SVGAGI (reference sequence). CDR3 sequence: CASRDFYYGYTF. Here the CDR3 DNA reads TGTGCCAGCAGGGACTTCTACTATGGCTACACCTTC.

This clonotype appeared a few times. CDR3 bases: TGTGCCACCAGGTCCAGGACACCGCAGAACACCGGGGAGCTGTTTTTT. This sequence encodes CATRSRTPQNTGELFF. The chain carries TRBV24-1 and TRBJ2-2; a possible D gene is TRBD1 (5 bases). V dropped 7 bases and J dropped 1 base, with 15 bases sitting between them. Germline CDR1 KGHDR, CDR2 SFDVKD. The CDR3 consists of 16 residues.

The V gene is TRBV29-1, the J gene TRBJ2-2, with D possibly being TRBD1 (7 bases). V was cut by 4 bases and J by 5 bases, with 17 bases left in between. The CDR3 spans 15 residues. Germline CDR1 is SQVTM and CDR2 is ANQGSEA. The chain's CDR3 is CSVGGGVRGTGELFF. The DNA for the CDR3 is TGCAGCGTTGGTGGAGGGGTCAGGGGGACCGGGGAGCTGTTTTTT.

This chain joins TRBV15 and TRBJ1-1; D perhaps matches TRBD1 (5 bases). The CDR3 runs 14 residues. The V end lost 5 bases, the J end lost 2 bases, and 12 bases lay between the germline ends. Per the germline V gene, CDR1 is LNHNV and CDR2 is YYDKDF (reference sequence). The DNA for the CDR3 is TGTGCCACCAGCCCCGACAGAGGAAACACTGAAGCTTTCTTT. It yields the protein CATSPDRGNTEAFF.

Only a few counts were recorded for this clonotype. The chain carries TRBV20-1 and TRBJ2-1; 9 nucleotides align to TRBD2. Germline V gene lookup returns CDR1 DFQATT and CDR2 SNEGSKA (reference sequence). V dropped 6 bases and J dropped 8; count of bases not matched to a gene: 11. The CDR3 is 14 amino acids. The CDR3 region is CSASGTSKIDEQFF. In DNA, the CDR3 is TGCAGTGCCTCCGGGACTAGCAAGATTGATGAGCAGTTCTTC.

A few counts support this clonotype. The chain is built from TRBV5-6 and TRBJ2-3, with a tentative D call TRBD2 (6 bases). V was trimmed by 0 bases and J by 2 bases, leaving 10 bases between them. The CDR3 consists of 15 residues. The germline V gene encodes CDR1 SGHDT and CDR2 YYEEEE. The CDR3 sequence is CASSLAGVDTDTQYF. The CDR3 coding sequence is TGTGCCAGCAGCTTGGCGGGGGTGGACACAGATACGCAGTATTTT.

V is TRBV6-6 and J is TRBJ2-5; TRBD2 might be the D (7 bases). This CDR3 region has 18 residues. Germline assignment: CDR1 MNHNY and CDR2 SVGAGI (reference sequence). V was shortened by 0 bases and J by 1 base, with 18 bases between the two germline ends. CDR3 loop: CASSYSKRDGGPQETQYF. Written as DNA, the CDR3 is TGTGCCAGCAGTTACTCGAAGCGGGACGGGGGGCCCCAAGAGACCCAGTACTTC.

The chain links TRBV23-1 to TRBJ1-2; D gene unclear. TRBV23-1 is an ORF for which the function is uncertain. V was trimmed by 2 bases and J by 6 bases, leaving 16 bases between them. This CDR3 has 15 amino acids. The CDR3 sequence: CASSQISTRGNGYTF. The CDR3 DNA follows: TGCGCCAGCAGTCAAATCTCAACCCGGGGTAATGGCTACACCTTC.

The genes are TRBV20-1 and TRBJ2-1, with 13 bases aligning to TRBD2. CDR1 and CDR2 from the germline V gene are DFQATT and SNEGSKA (reference sequence). The CDR3 length is 17 residues. The V gene end was trimmed by 3 bases and the J gene end by 7 bases; junction bases not matched to a gene: 12. CDR3 protein: CSASDTRLAGGLNEQFF. CDR3 bases: TGCAGTGCTAGCGATACACGACTAGCGGGGGGCCTAAATGAGCAGTTCTTC.